What follows are 4 T cell receptor beta chains derived from one specimen sequenced in a study of human CD8 memory T cell subsets. The identity of TPEX cells was that of CCR7+ PD-1+ TIGIT+ early memory CD8+ T cells with exhausted-like traits. Libraries of TCR beta chains were produced by 5' RACE (UMI-labeled). TCRdb reanalyzed the 5' RACE reads and collapses them to one entry per CDR3 protein, without DNA. This listing includes about 6,700 distinct CDR3 sequences. Sequencing was done on a sample of CD8+ T cells from PBMCs. These receptors originate from a human donor in good health.

Judged by frequency, this clonotype is medium-sized. The rearrangement joins TRBV28 to TRBJ2-7; with no DNA, the TCRdb D assignment of TRBD1 cannot be verified. CDR1 and CDR2 from the germline V gene are MDHEN and SYDVKM. This CDR3 comprises 15 residues. The CDR3 reads CASSPPGQGAYEQYF.

This chain links TRBV20-1 with TRBJ2-7. Germline values: CDR1 DFQATT, CDR2 SNEGSKA (reference sequence). The CDR3 totals 13 residues. The CDR3 loop is CSAREVQIYEQYF.

This CDR3 reads CASSLLGGNSPLHF. The chain uses TRBV7-8 and TRBJ1-6; the TRBD1 assignment by TCRdb is unverifiable without DNA. This CDR3 is built from 14 residues. Germline lookup yields CDR1 SGHVS and CDR2 FQNEAQ.

V is TRBV3-1 and J is TRBJ2-5; TCRdb reports TRBD1, a call that lacks DNA to check it against. CDR1 is LGHDT and CDR2 is YNNKEL in the germline V gene (reference sequence). CDR3 length: 14 amino acids. This chain's CDR3 is CASSPRRAPETQYF.